Below, 30 T cell receptor beta chains from the same sample are listed, as sequenced in a study of cytomegalovirus exposure and HLA in healthy donors. The PCR ran on 60 Vbeta and 13 Jbeta primers. Clones were read by immunoSEQ multiplex PCR, and TCRdb kept only the in-frame ones, dropping some. The sample has some 250,000 clones; about 81% are singletons. Sequenced input: PBMCs. All receptors derive from a woman aged 40 to 50 in good health and CMV-seropositive.

The rearrangement uses TRBV28 and TRBJ2-7, with 8 bases that match TRBD2. Trimming cost V 6 bases and J 5 bases; bases outside gene matches: 9. Germline-derived CDR1 and CDR2 are MDHEN and SYDVKM. CDR3 length: 14 residues. The CDR3 protein is CASRVAGTPHEQYF. The CDR3 DNA reads TGTGCCAGCAGGGTAGCGGGGACCCCCCACGAGCAGTACTTC.

The chain employs TRBV9 and TRBJ2-4, with D possibly matching TRBD2 (6 bases). Trimming left V 4 bases short and J 12 bases short, with 17 bases between. Germline assignment: CDR1 SGDLS and CDR2 YYNGEE. The CDR3 totals 13 residues. The CDR3 is CASSPGTATSQYF. The DNA of the CDR3 is TGTGCCAGCAGCCCCGGGACTGCGACTAGTCAGTACTTC. The full variable domain, its missing parts supplied by reference TRBV9 and TRBJ2-4, is DSGVTQTPKHLITATGQRVTLRCSPRSGDLSVYWYQQSLDQGLQFLIQYYNGEERAKGNILERFSAQQFPDLHSELNLSSLELGDSALYFCASSPGTATSQYFGAGTRLSVL.

V gene TRBV19 combines with J gene TRBJ2-2; D gene ambiguous. V lost 1 base to trimming and J lost 4 bases, with 7 bases between them. The CDR3 is made up of 14 amino acids. Per the germline V gene, CDR1 is LNHDA and CDR2 is SQIVND (reference sequence). CDR3 DNA sequence: TGTGCCAGTAGTATAGCTAGGCGCACCGGGGAGCTGTTTTTT. It specifies CASSIARRTGELFF.

The V and J genes are TRBV10-3 and TRBJ2-3, with 14 bases lining up with TRBD2. J was trimmed by 5 bases and V by 5 bases; bases with no gene match: 9. The CDR3 extends over 17 amino acids. From germline, CDR1 is ENHRY and CDR2 SYGVKD. In nucleotides, the CDR3 is TGTGCCATCAGTACAAGGGGACTAGCGGGGGATAAAGATACGCAGTATTTT. Protein sequence: CAISTRGLAGDKDTQYF.

V usage is TRBV2 and J usage is TRBJ1-2, with D possibly matching TRBD1 (5 bases). Germline-derived CDR1 and CDR2 are SNHLY and FYNNEI. Deletions cut 1 base from V and 5 bases from J, with 17 bases between. The CDR3 contains 16 residues. The CDR3 region is CASSEEGKANLYGYTF. Written as DNA, the CDR3 is TGTGCCAGCAGTGAAGAGGGGAAAGCAAACTTATATGGCTACACCTTC. Filled out from reference TRBV2 and TRBJ1-2, the complete variable domain reads EPEVTQTPSHQVTQMGQEVILRCVPISNHLYFYWYRQILGQKVEFLVSFYNNEISEKSEIFDDQFSVERPDGSNFTLKIRSTKLEDSAMYFCASSEEGKANLYGYTFGSGTRLTVV.

In this sample, this clone turned up a few times. The J gene is TRBJ1-2, the V gene TRBV7-9, with TRBD1 matching 7 bases. The V gene's germline CDR1 is SEHNR and CDR2 FQNEAQ (reference sequence). V dropped 5 bases and J dropped 1; count of bases not matched to a gene: 4. The CDR3 spans 14 residues. The CDR3 loop is CASSRDSFNYGYTF. Here the CDR3 DNA reads TGTGCCAGCAGCCGGGACAGTTTTAACTATGGCTACACCTTC.

This clone was seen a handful of times. This chain connects TRBV2 to TRBJ1-1; TRBD1 agrees at 8 bases. V gave up 8 bases and J gave up 5 bases; unmatched junction bases: 7. CDR3 length equals 13 residues. CDR1 and CDR2 from the germline V gene are SNHLY and FYNNEI. CDR3 DNA sequence: TGTGCCAGCGTCACAGGGGGTGGTACTGAAGCTTTCTTT. It yields the protein CASVTGGGTEAFF.

The CDR3, as DNA: TGTGCCAGCAGTCTAGTGGGACAGGGGTCCTACGAGCAGTACTTC. Its protein product is CASSLVGQGSYEQYF. The rearrangement uses TRBV27 and TRBJ2-5, with TRBD1 matching 10 bases. The J call may be in error: the DNA end matches TRBJ2-7 better. Germline V CDR1 and CDR2: MNHEY, SMNVEV (reference sequence). The CDR3 loop spans 15 amino acids.

This chain connects TRBV19 to TRBJ1-2; D not certain. The length of the CDR3 is 15 residues. V lost 5 bases, J lost 9 bases, and 22 bases lay in between. The germline gives CDR1 LNHDA, CDR2 SQIVND (reference sequence). The CDR3 spells CASSPREDRVYSYTF. CDR3 nucleotide sequence: TGTGCCAGTAGTCCCCGGGAGGATAGGGTGTATAGCTACACCTTC.

The genes are TRBV19 and TRBJ1-2, with 9 bases fitting TRBD1. This CDR3 comprises 15 residues. The V gene end was trimmed by 5 bases and the J gene end by 5 bases; junction bases not matched to a gene: 9. Germline-derived CDR1 and CDR2 are LNHDA and SQIVND (reference sequence). The CDR3 region has the DNA TGTGCCAGTAGTCAAGGGACAGGGAGTTCGTATGGCTACACCTTC. This translates into CASSQGTGSSYGYTF.

The rearrangement joins TRBV9 to TRBJ1-1, with a tentative D call TRBD1 (6 bases). This CDR3 comprises 15 residues. With 0 bases removed from V and 1 base from J, the gap between germline ends came to 10 bases. Per germline, CDR1 SGDLS and CDR2 YYNGEE. CDR3 coding DNA: TGTGCCAGCAGCGTAGAAACAGGGTCGAACACTGAAGCTTTCTTT. Protein sequence: CASSVETGSNTEAFF.

The chain is built from TRBV2 and TRBJ2-5, with 8 bases identical to TRBD2. Judging by the DNA end, TRBJ2-7 fits better; the J call may be wrong. The CDR3 is made up of 15 amino acids. Germline values: CDR1 SNHLY, CDR2 FYNNEI. The CDR3 region is CASSESGSTHYEQYF. The CDR3 nucleotides read TGTGCCAGCAGTGAAAGCGGGAGCACTCACTACGAGCAGTACTTC.

This clone has only a few counts. The chain uses TRBV5-1 and TRBJ1-1; no clear D. CDR1 is SGHRS, CDR2 YFSETQ, per germline. V lost 4 bases, J lost 1 base, and 17 bases lay in between. CDR3 length equals 16 residues. This CDR3 reads CASSPGRPRGNTEAFF. The CDR3 region has the DNA TGCGCCAGCAGCCCTGGACGTCCGCGGGGGAACACTGAAGCTTTCTTT.

The V gene is TRBV10-3, the J gene TRBJ2-2, with a possible D match to TRBD1 (6 bases). Trimming cost V 3 bases and J 5 bases, with 10 bases left between them. The CDR3 length is 14 residues. Germline loops: CDR1 ENHRY, CDR2 SYGVKD. The CDR3 sequence: CAISDARGTGELFF. DNA of the CDR3: TGTGCCATCAGTGACGCCAGGGGAACCGGGGAGCTGTTTTTT.

This clone was observed a single time. The chain's CDR3 is CASSTSQGAFYGYTF. The CDR3 bases are TGTGCCAGCAGCACTTCGCAGGGGGCCTTTTATGGCTACACCTTC. The chain couples TRBV9 to TRBJ1-2, with 8 bases identical to TRBD1. The length of the CDR3 is 15 residues. The J segment lost 5 bases and the V segment lost 4 bases, leaving 10 bases of the junction unmatched. Germline V lookup: CDR1 SGDLS, CDR2 YYNGEE.

The chain joins TRBV30 to TRBJ1-2; tentatively, D is TRBD1 (6 bases). V was cut by 2 bases and J by 8 bases, with 9 bases left in between. CDR3 length: 11 amino acids. Germline CDR1 GTSNPN, CDR2 SVGIG (reference sequence). CDR3 coding DNA: TGTGCCTGGAGTAGTACAGGGGGCTACACCTTC. This gives the protein CAWSSTGGYTF.

The chain uses TRBV7-2 and TRBJ2-5; 11 nucleotides agree with TRBD1. Trimming removed 4 bases from V and 5 bases from J; junction bases left unmatched: 9. Germline V lookup: CDR1 SGHTA, CDR2 FQGNSA. CDR3 length: 16 residues. CDR3 protein: CASSSRPGQGGETQYF. The DNA of the CDR3 is TGTGCCAGCAGCTCGAGGCCGGGACAGGGGGGCGAGACCCAGTACTTC.

This clone was detected only a few times. Other nucleotide sequences from this sample produce the same CDR3. The CDR3 region has the DNA TGTGCCAGCAGCGTAGGTGGGGGGGGCACAGATACGCAGTATTTT. It is translated as CASSVGGGGTDTQYF. This sequence joins TRBV9 and TRBJ2-3; 7 bases align to TRBD2. Germline V gives CDR1 SGDLS, CDR2 YYNGEE. V shed 0 bases and J 1 base; nucleotides not matched to a gene: 2. The CDR3 runs 15 residues.

The genes are TRBV2 and TRBJ2-5, with D possibly matching TRBD2 (5 bases). This CDR3 region has 13 residues. V gave up 6 bases and J gave up 4 bases, with 12 bases separating them. Germline CDR1 is SNHLY and CDR2 is FYNNEI. CDR3 nucleotide sequence: TGTGCCAGCAGCGCACTACTAGGAGAGACCCAGTACTTC. This codes for CASSALLGETQYF.

The genes are TRBV30 and TRBJ2-7; D is unresolved. Trimming stripped 3 bases from V and 6 bases from J, with 15 bases between. This CDR3 comprises 13 residues. Germline V CDR1 and CDR2: GTSNPN, SVGIG (reference sequence). CDR3 nucleotides: TGTGCCTGGAGCGCCCGGTTTCGGTCCGAGCAGTACTTC. As protein: CAWSARFRSEQYF.

This chain links TRBV7-2 with TRBJ2-1; TRBD2 agrees at 15 bases. Unmatched junction bases numbered 6, after V lost 5 bases and J lost 7 bases. In germline, CDR1 is SGHTA, CDR2 FQGNSA. This CDR3 has 16 amino acids. CDR3 nucleotides: TGTGCCAGCAGCCGCCCGGGACTAGCGGGGGGTAATGAGCAGTTCTTC. Its protein product is CASSRPGLAGGNEQFF.

As to this clone: Other DNA sequences in this specimen translate into the identical CDR3. V and J are TRBV7-2 and TRBJ2-7, with TRBD2 identical over 11 bases. The J segment lost 6 bases and the V segment lost 1 base, leaving 5 bases of the junction unmatched. This CDR3 comprises 15 residues. CDR1 and CDR2 from the germline V gene are SGHTA and FQGNSA. Here the CDR3 reads CASSLDTSGSLEQYF. In nucleotides, the CDR3 is TGTGCCAGCAGCTTAGATACTAGCGGGAGCCTCGAGCAGTACTTC.

This clone occurred a few times. V usage is TRBV6-5 and J usage is TRBJ1-1, with D maybe TRBD1 (5 bases). CDR1 is MNHEY, CDR2 SVGAGI, per germline. V dropped 7 bases and J dropped 0 bases, with 12 bases sitting between them. The CDR3 has 14 amino acids. The CDR3 nucleotides are TGTGCCAGCACCAAGGACACGGTGAACACTGAAGCTTTCTTT. Its protein product is CASTKDTVNTEAFF.

In this sample, this clone turned up once. The chain joins TRBV12-5 to TRBJ2-1; a weak D match, TRBD1 (7 bases). CDR1 is LGHNT, CDR2 FRNRAP, per germline. Deletions cut 5 bases from V and 2 bases from J, with 16 bases between. CDR3 size: 16 residues. CDR3 loop: CASGATRGRTYNEQFF. For the CDR3, the DNA is TGTGCTAGTGGTGCCACCAGGGGGAGGACCTACAATGAGCAGTTCTTC. Full variable domain (outside the CDR3, taken from reference TRBV12-5 and TRBJ2-1): DARVTQTPRHKVTEMGQEVTMRCQPILGHNTVFWYRQTMMQGLELLAYFRNRAPLDDSGMPKDRFSAEMPDATLATLKIQPSEPRDSAVYFCASGATRGRTYNEQFFGPGTRLTVL.

The rearrangement joins TRBV6-1 to TRBJ1-6, with 7 bases that match TRBD1. Germline V gives CDR1 MNHNS, CDR2 SASEGT. The ends lost 4 bases at V and 3 bases at J; junction bases unmatched: 3. The length of the CDR3 is 15 residues. The CDR3 reads CASSAWDSYNSPLHF. The CDR3 DNA reads TGTGCCAGCAGTGCCTGGGACAGCTATAATTCACCCCTCCACTTT.

This clone was seen a few times. The chain is built from TRBV2 and TRBJ1-2; D may be TRBD1 (6 bases). V lost 4 bases and J 0 bases, leaving 9 bases between the germline ends. Looked up from germline, CDR1 is SNHLY and CDR2 is FYNNEI. The CDR3 covers 14 residues. The CDR3 DNA reads TGTGCCAGCAGTGTAAACAGGGCTAACTATGGCTACACCTTC. This codes for CASSVNRANYGYTF.

The chain employs TRBV9 and TRBJ2-5; TRBD1 agrees at 8 bases. V lost 1 base to trimming and J lost 5 bases; unmatched junction nucleotides: 4. CDR3 length: 14 amino acids. In germline, CDR1 is SGDLS, CDR2 YYNGEE. CDR3 in amino acids: CASSVQGAGETQYF. The CDR3 nucleotides read TGTGCCAGCAGCGTACAGGGGGCAGGGGAGACCCAGTACTTC.

V is TRBV7-2 and J is TRBJ2-5; 10 bases align to TRBD2. J gave up 4 bases and V 0 bases, and 2 bases lay outside the gene matches. The CDR3 has 15 residues. The germline V gene encodes CDR1 SGHTA and CDR2 FQGNSA. CDR3 loop: CASSLAAGGRETQYF. Here the CDR3 DNA reads TGTGCCAGCAGCTTAGCAGCGGGAGGGCGAGAGACCCAGTACTTC.

The genes are TRBV9 and TRBJ1-3; D unclear. This CDR3 has 15 amino acids. The ends were cut back, 0 bases at V and 0 bases at J, with 7 bases in the middle. Germline V lookup: CDR1 SGDLS, CDR2 YYNGEE. The CDR3 DNA sequence: TGTGCCAGCAGCGTAGCGAGCTACTCTGGAAACACCATATATTTT. Amino acid sequence: CASSVASYSGNTIYF.

The CDR3 reads CASSLRQEEAFF. CDR3 DNA: TGTGCCAGCAGCTTACGACAGGAGGAAGCTTTCTTT. The J gene is TRBJ1-1, the V gene TRBV11-1; D is perhaps TRBD1 (6 bases). The CDR3 contains 12 residues. CDR1 is SGHAT, CDR2 FQDESV, per germline (reference sequence). V lost 2 bases and J lost 8, with 9 bases in between.